These T cell receptor beta chains were read from a single sample in a study of cytomegalovirus exposure and HLA in healthy donors. TCRdb's copy holds only in-frame clones and misses some; the assay was immunoSEQ multiplex PCR. This table has approximately 170,000 clones, around 77% appearing once. Source material: PBMCs. Receptors originate from a man aged 40-55 years in good health and CMV-seronegative. Each CDR3 is given with its conserved first and last residue. A D gene is named only where the DNA matches it firmly. Not every row has a clone size; where given, it reads once, few, many or a size class.

clone size,D gene,J gene,V gene,CDR3 protein,CDR3 DNA
.,TRBD1,TRBJ2-1,TRBV2,CASSEEDRSLGEQFF,TGTGCCAGCAGTGAAGAGGACAGGTCCTTGGGGGAGCAGTTCTTC
.,.,TRBJ2-2,TRBV21-1,CASSNRQGNTGELFF,TGTGCCAGCAGCAACCGACAGGGGAACACCGGGGAGCTGTTTTTT
few,TRBD2,TRBJ2-1,TRBV10-3,CAISEPTSWTSGSYNEQFF,TGTGCCATCAGTGAACCTACCTCCTGGACTAGCGGTTCCTACAATGAGCAGTTCTTC
.,.,TRBJ1-4,TRBV5-5,CASSSSDEKLFF,TGTGCCAGCAGCTCGTCAGATGAAAAACTGTTTTTT
.,.,TRBJ2-2,TRBV9,CASSVALDYTGELFF,TGTGCCAGCAGCGTAGCACTAGATTACACCGGGGAGCTGTTTTTT
.,.,TRBJ2-5,TRBV7-3,CASSRGGAEETQYF,TGTGCCAGCAGCCGCGGGGGCGCTGAAGAGACCCAGTACTTC
.,.,TRBJ1-4,TRBV7-9,CASSPRQVGEKLFF,TGTGCCAGCAGCCCACGACAGGTGGGTGAAAAACTGTTTTTT
.,.,TRBJ2-5,TRBV20-1,CSASLKETQYF,TGCAGTGCATCCCTTAAAGAGACCCAGTACTTC
.,.,TRBJ2-1,TRBV19,CASTTSEGAGFYPSYNEQFF,TGTGCCAGTACCACCTCCGAAGGGGCTGGGTTTTATCCGTCCTACAATGAGCAGTTCTTC
once,.,TRBJ2-1,TRBV10-2,CASQDFEAGQFF,TGCGCCAGCCAAGATTTTGAAGCCGGGCAGTTCTTC
.,TRBD1,TRBJ2-2,TRBV7-7,CASSPGQGGTGELFF,TGTGCCAGCAGCCCTGGACAGGGTGGCACCGGGGAGCTGTTTTTT
.,.,TRBJ1-3,TRBV11-2,CASSLQTGNTIYF,TGTGCCAGCAGCCTGCAGACAGGAAACACCATATATTTT
.,TRBD2,TRBJ2-7,TRBV5-6,CASTSGGYEQYF,TGTGCCAGCACCTCGGGGGGGTACGAGCAGTACTTC
.,.,TRBJ2-6,TRBV27,CASGSGANVLTF,TGTGCCAGTGGTAGTGGGGCCAACGTCCTGACTTTC
few,.,TRBJ2-5,TRBV7-2,CASSFSGTQETQYF,TGTGCCAGCAGCTTTAGCGGAACCCAAGAGACCCAGTACTTC
.,TRBD1,TRBJ2-7,TRBV6-1,CASSQGQANEQYF,TGTGCCAGCAGTCAGGGACAGGCGAACGAGCAGTACTTC
.,TRBD1,TRBJ2-3,TRBV5-1,CASSVTGRTDTQYF,TGCGCCAGCAGCGTGACAGGGCGGACAGATACGCAGTATTTT
.,TRBD2,TRBJ2-7,TRBV11-2,CASSSTSGPNYEQYF,TGTGCCAGCAGTTCAACTAGCGGACCTAACTACGAGCAGTACTTC
.,.,TRBJ1-4,TRBV5-6,CASSPVGGEKLFF,TGTGCCAGCAGCCCCGTAGGGGGTGAAAAACTGTTTTTT
once,TRBD2,TRBJ2-1,TRBV7-3,CASSLLAGGGDEQFF,TGTGCCAGCAGCTTACTTGCGGGAGGGGGGGATGAGCAGTTCTTC
few,TRBD1,TRBJ2-2,TRBV5-1,CASSSRDRGSDTGELFF,TGCGCCAGCAGCAGCCGGGACAGGGGATCCGACACCGGGGAGCTGTTTTTT